The 26 T cell receptor beta chains listed next were all sequenced from one sample in a study of Graves' ophthalmopathy and Graves' hyperthyroidism (dated by TCRdb to the late 2010s). Instrument used: Illumina HiSeq 2000. For repertoire sequencing, TCR beta CDR3 regions were amplified from RNA transcripts. The first round was an RT-PCR using HTBI primers with the Qiagen OneStep RT-PCR kit, and this first round was followed by a second-round multiplex PCR, then size selection and purification. The public reads were quality trimmed at Q25 with fastp and then assembled into clones with MiXCR by TCRdb, keeping productive beta chains. CDR3 protein duplicates are merged, each entry listing the most common genes and DNA. This sample comprises roughly 1.1 million distinct CDR3 sequences, less than 45% of them detected only once. 11% of the sample lies in the top ten. Sample: peripheral blood or thyroid tissue (not recorded which). The receptor source for this set is an adult man with Graves' hyperthyroidism.

The rearrangement uses TRBV6-1 and TRBJ1-2, with 7 bases lining up with TRBD1. The CDR3 spans 15 residues. Looked up from germline, CDR1 is MNHNS and CDR2 is SASEGT. J lost 4 bases, V lost 6 bases, and 11 bases had no gene match. The CDR3 reads CASSPGEGGVYGYTF. CDR3 bases: TGTGCCAGCAGCCCCGGGGAAGGGGGCGTCTATGGCTACACCTTC.

This clonotype was detected ten times or more. The chain couples TRBV7-8 to TRBJ2-2; a possible D gene is TRBD1 (5 bases). With 11 bases removed from V and 3 bases from J, the gap between germline ends came to 10 bases. CDR1 and CDR2 from the germline V gene are SGHVS and FQNEAQ. The CDR3 has 12 residues. The CDR3 DNA reads TGTGCCTTCCTACAGGACACCGGGGAGCTGTTTTTT. Protein: CAFLQDTGELFF.

Comments on this clonotype: A read error is possible here, since a much larger clone lies one base away. The gene calls are TRBV10-3 and TRBJ1-5; 7 bases fit TRBD1. The CDR3 runs 17 residues. V lost 2 bases to trimming and J lost 4 bases; unmatched junction nucleotides: 11. Per the germline V gene, CDR1 is ENHRY and CDR2 is SYGVKD. CDR3 coding DNA: TGTGCCATCAGTGAGACACAGACAGGGACGGGGAATCAGCCCCAGCATTTT. Protein: CAISETQTGTGNQPQHF.

A word on this clonotype: Relative to the germline gene, one junction end is altered; a read error may explain this. J is TRBJ1-1 and V is TRBV10-3; possibly TRBD1 for D (6 bases). CDR1 and CDR2 (germline): ENHRY, SYGVKD. This CDR3 contains 12 residues. CDR3 DNA sequence: TGTGCCAGCAGTAGAGGACAGCGTGAAGCTTTCTTT. Translated: CASSRGQREAFF.

The chain has TRBV10-3 and TRBJ1-4, with D tentatively TRBD1 (5 bases). V was clipped by 5 bases and J by 5 bases, with 15 bases between them. The CDR3 is 15 residues long. Germline assignment: CDR1 ENHRY and CDR2 SYGVKD. The CDR3 DNA reads as TGTGCCATCAGTCAGCCGGGACGGTTAAATGAAAAACTGTTTTTT. It specifies CAISQPGRLNEKLFF.

The V and J genes are TRBV7-9 and TRBJ2-3, with TRBD1 matching over 9 bases. Germline V gives CDR1 SEHNR, CDR2 FQNEAQ (reference sequence). The CDR3 has 15 amino acids. The ends lost 3 bases at V and 6 bases at J; junction bases unmatched: 7. CDR3 protein: CASSLGTGSFDTQYF. Written as DNA, the CDR3 is TGTGCCAGCAGCTTGGGGACAGGGAGTTTCGATACGCAGTATTTT.

The rearrangement links TRBV25-1 to TRBJ1-1; no definite D call. Germline CDR1 reads MGHDK; CDR2 reads SYGVNS. The CDR3 loop spans 16 amino acids. The V and J ends lost 5 bases and 4 bases respectively, with 20 bases between them. CDR3 coding DNA: TGTGCCAGCAGTTTATGGGCCGCCGACCGGGGCACTGAAGCTTTCTTT. This translates into CASSLWAADRGTEAFF. The whole variable domain, remainder taken from reference TRBV25-1 and TRBJ1-1, is EADIYQTPRYLVIGTGKKITLECSQTMGHDKMYWYQQDPGMELHLIHYSYGVNSTEKGDLSSESTVSRIRTEHFPLTLESARPSHTSQYLCASSLWAADRGTEAFFGQGTRLTVV.

This sequence joins TRBV20-1 and TRBJ1-6, with 7 positions matching TRBD1. Trimming cost V 6 bases and J 8 bases; bases outside gene matches: 13. Germline assignment: CDR1 DFQATT and CDR2 SNEGSKA (reference sequence). The CDR3 has 15 amino acids. The CDR3 nucleotides read TGCAGTGCCGCGACAGGGTCGAACACCGATTCACCCCTCCACTTT. The encoded protein is CSAATGSNTDSPLHF.

The chain is built from TRBV2 and TRBJ2-3, with D unresolved. The germline V gene encodes CDR1 SNHLY and CDR2 FYNNEI. The V end was cut by 6 bases, the J end by 0 bases, with 13 bases between. The CDR3 length is 15 residues. The CDR3 reads CASSGSTFSTDTQYF. DNA for the CDR3: TGTGCCAGCAGCGGATCAACATTTAGCACAGATACGCAGTATTTT. Filled out from reference TRBV2 and TRBJ2-3, the complete variable domain reads EPEVTQTPSHQVTQMGQEVILRCVPISNHLYFYWYRQILGQKVEFLVSFYNNEISEKSEIFDDQFSVERPDGSNFTLKIRSTKLEDSAMYFCASSGSTFSTDTQYFGPGTRLTVL.

The chain links TRBV29-1 to TRBJ2-5; the D gene is possibly TRBD1 (6 bases). CDR1 is SQVTM and CDR2 is ANQGSEA in the germline V gene. V was trimmed by 8 bases and J by 11 bases, leaving 21 bases between them. The CDR3 spans 12 residues. The CDR3 nucleotides are TGCAGCTATACCCCACAGGGAAGTCAGCAGTACTTC. Its translation: CSYTPQGSQQYF.

This clonotype was observed a single time. The chain couples TRBV25-1 to TRBJ1-6; D is undetermined. The CDR3 is 17 amino acids. Trimming cost V 6 bases and J 2 bases, with 17 bases left between them. CDR1 and CDR2 from the germline V gene are MGHDK and SYGVNS. CDR3 bases: TGTGCCAGCAGCCAAGCGTCTCGGGGTCCCTATAATTCACCCCTCCACTTT. Amino acids: CASSQASRGPYNSPLHF.

This clonotype has at least ten counts. The chain couples TRBV7-2 to TRBJ1-5, with D unresolved. In germline, CDR1 is SGHTA, CDR2 FQGNSA. The CDR3 is made up of 16 amino acids. Trimming shortened V by 1 base and J by 4 bases, and 14 bases separated the two germline ends. CDR3 in DNA: TGTGCCAGCAGCTTAGGGTCGCCAGGAGGAAATCAGCCCCAGCATTTT. This sequence encodes CASSLGSPGGNQPQHF. Variable domain in full (rest from reference TRBV7-2 and TRBJ1-5): GAGVSQSPSNKVTEKGKDVELRCDPISGHTALYWYRQSLGQGLEFLIYFQGNSAPDKSGLPSDRFSAERTGGSVSTLTIQRTQQEDSAVYLCASSLGSPGGNQPQHFGDGTRLSIL.

This clonotype was counted at least ten times. The chain uses TRBV7-2 and TRBJ2-6, with 12 nucleotides matching TRBD2. With 1 base clipped from V and 2 bases from J, the junction kept 6 bases outside the gene matches. The germline V gene encodes CDR1 SGHTA and CDR2 FQGNSA. The CDR3 contains 19 residues. CDR3 loop: CASSLVRLAGGPGANVLTF. The CDR3 coding sequence is TGTGCCAGCAGCTTAGTCCGCCTAGCGGGGGGGCCTGGGGCCAACGTCCTGACTTTC.

The chain is built from TRBV9 and TRBJ2-7, with 8 bases matching TRBD2. Germline-derived CDR1 and CDR2 are SGDLS and YYNGEE. The length of the CDR3 is 16 residues. With 5 bases clipped from V and 6 bases from J, the junction kept 16 bases outside the gene matches. In DNA, the CDR3 is TGTGCCAGCAGTTACGAGGGAGCGGGAGAGGGCCTCGAGCAGTACTTC. Protein sequence: CASSYEGAGEGLEQYF.

This clonotype was seen repeatedly, ten times or more. The gene calls are TRBV20-1 and TRBJ2-5; D possibly uses TRBD1 or TRBD2 (6 bases each). Germline CDR1 DFQATT, CDR2 SNEGSKA (reference sequence). The CDR3 contains 13 residues. The V and J ends lost 5 bases and 4 bases respectively, with 14 bases between them. The CDR3 spells CSAARGGRETQYF. CDR3 bases: TGCAGTGCTGCCAGAGGGGGGAGAGAGACCCAGTACTTC.

In regard to this clonotype: This may be a read error, as it is one base from a much larger clone. The limits of the CDR3 on the DNA are not certain, so only TCRdb's listed CDR3 is given. The CDR3 is CAIPRDRGPENYGCTF. The V call is TRBV19, the J call TRBJ1-2; the table's D call, TRBD1, has no DNA check behind it. Ends included, the CDR3 has 16 residues. Germline V gene data show CDR1 as LNHDA and CDR2 as SQIVND (reference sequence).

To note about this clonotype: Compared with germline, one end of the junction differs, possibly owing to a read error. The CDR3 DNA reads as TGTGCCATCAGTGAGTGGCTAGCGTCCACCGGGGAGCTGTACTTC. Encoded protein: CAISEWLASTGELYF. The chain employs TRBV10-3 and TRBJ2-7; a possible D gene is TRBD2 (6 bases). Germline CDR1 and CDR2: ENHRY and SYGVKD. The CDR3 consists of 15 residues.

The chain is built from TRBV7-2 and TRBJ1-1, with a tentative D call TRBD1 (6 bases). Germline CDR1 reads SGHTA; CDR2 reads FQGNSA. V lost 2 bases and J 8 bases, leaving 15 bases between the germline ends. The CDR3 has 14 amino acids. The CDR3 bases are TGTGCCAGCAGCTTAAAGCCCTCCACAGGGGAAGCTTTCTTT. Its protein is CASSLKPSTGEAFF.

Worth noting for this clonotype: A much more abundant neighbour one base away suggests this may be a read error. This chain links TRBV15 with TRBJ1-6; 7 bases are shared with TRBD1. Per the germline V gene, CDR1 is LNHNV and CDR2 is YYDKDF (reference sequence). The CDR3 sequence is 13 residues long. The junction had 11 bases not matched to a gene; V was cut back by 10 bases and J by 11 bases. CDR3 loop: CASTRQGTAPLHF. The CDR3 DNA reads TGTGCCAGCACGAGACAGGGAACTGCACCCCTCCACTTT.

This clonotype appeared many times. V gene TRBV12-3 or TRBV12-4 combines with J gene TRBJ2-7; 14 nucleotides match TRBD2. The CDR3 covers 16 residues. Losses at the gene ends were 4 bases for V and 6 bases for J; bases not matched to a gene: 8. CDR3 bases: TGTGCCAGCAGTTCCACCGGGACTAGCGGGAGTGGCGAGCAGTACTTC. It encodes CASSSTGTSGSGEQYF.

This clonotype has only a few counts. The chain links TRBV19 to TRBJ1-6, with 7 bases identical to TRBD1. The CDR3 consists of 18 residues. Germline trimming cut 9 bases from V and 3 bases from J; bases unmatched to any gene: 17. Germline CDR1 and CDR2: LNHDA and SQIVND (reference sequence). CDR3 coding DNA: TGTGCCAGCAGTTACGGGACAGAAAGGTGGAGCTATAATTCACCCCTCCACTTT. It is translated as CASSYGTERWSYNSPLHF.

This clonotype was counted ten times or more. The gene calls are TRBV29-1 and TRBJ1-2; no reliable D call. CDR3 length: 14 amino acids. CDR1 is SQVTM, CDR2 ANQGSEA, per germline. V dropped 1 base and J dropped 4 bases, with 13 bases sitting between them. CDR3 sequence reads: CSVEGSGQTYGYTF. The CDR3 DNA reads as TGCAGCGTTGAAGGTTCTGGGCAAACCTATGGCTACACCTTC.

This clonotype was detected only a few times. The CDR3 loop reads CASIQTGGSYEQYF. The CDR3 DNA reads TGTGCCAGCATCCAGACAGGGGGCTCCTACGAGCAGTACTTC. The V and J genes are TRBV27 and TRBJ2-7, with 9 bases lining up with TRBD1. The CDR3 extends over 14 amino acids. The germline CDR1 and CDR2 sequences are MNHEY and SMNVEV (reference sequence). With 7 bases clipped from V and 0 bases from J, the junction kept 4 bases outside the gene matches.

This clonotype was seen at least ten times. The V call is TRBV20-1, the J call TRBJ2-7, with 11 bases identical to TRBD2. Trimming took 5 bases from V and 1 from J; bases not matched to a gene: 4. Germline assignment: CDR1 DFQATT and CDR2 SNEGSKA (reference sequence). There are 14 residues in the CDR3. In DNA form, the CDR3 reads TGCAGTGCTGCCGGGACTAGCGGTTCCTACGAGCAGTACTTC. It codes for CSAAGTSGSYEQYF.

This clonotype was counted a few times. The chain has TRBV29-1 and TRBJ2-1; D perhaps matches TRBD2 (5 bases). From germline, CDR1 is SQVTM and CDR2 ANQGSEA. V was cut by 2 bases and J by 0 bases, with 8 bases left in between. The length of the CDR3 is 14 residues. The CDR3 is CSVELRGSYNEQFF. The DNA of the CDR3 is TGCAGCGTTGAACTCCGGGGCTCCTACAATGAGCAGTTCTTC.

This clonotype was seen a few times. V gene TRBV5-4 combines with J gene TRBJ2-7; 7 bases are shared with TRBD1. The CDR3 contains 13 residues. Germline V gene lookup returns CDR1 SGHNT and CDR2 YYREEE (reference sequence). Losses at the gene ends were 5 bases for V and 6 bases for J; bases not matched to a gene: 8. The CDR3 nucleotides read TGTGCCAGCAGTTACAGGGGTTCGGGCGAGCAGTACTTC. Translation gives CASSYRGSGEQYF. Full variable domain (remainder filled in from reference TRBV5-4 and TRBJ2-7): ETGVTQSPTHLIKTRGQQVTLRCSSQSGHNTVSWYQQALGQGPQFIFQYYREEENGRGNFPPRFSGLQFPNYSSELNVNALELDDSALYLCASSYRGSGEQYFGPGTRLTVT.